This TCR beta chain came from a study of blood T cell repertoires in COVID-19. Study information: Sites across the United States, Italy and Spain contributed samples from acute and convalescent COVID-19. Sources were T cells, B-cell-depleted T cells, or PBMCs; the material itself was cDNA or gDNA.

Trimming removed 0 bases from V and 3 bases from J, with 9 bases in between. The CDR3 has 14 amino acids. The germline V gene encodes CDR1 SGHRS and CDR2 YFSETQ. Per the study methods: Amplification of reference gene primers was used by the study to estimate nucleated cell counts. Libraries were prepared by immunoSEQ multiplex PCR; TCRdb keeps only in-frame clonotypes and omits some of them. The DNA was the basis for D and trimming; V, J and clone size are from that table. The table lists 85,000 to 110,000 clones, roughly nine tenths of them singletons. Specimen: peripheral blood. The chain carries TRBV5-1 and TRBJ2-5; D call uncertain. The TCR was taken from a woman aged 55-75 years with acute or convalescent COVID-19. DNA for the CDR3: TGCGCCAGCAGCTTGGAAAGCACGGAAGAGACCCAGTACTTC. Amino acid sequence: CASSLESTEETQYF.